These T cell receptor beta chains were read from a single sample in a study of cytomegalovirus exposure and HLA in healthy donors. Profiling relied on immunoSEQ multiplex PCR, and the TCRdb table lists in-frame clones only, not all of them. The listing contains 40,000 or so clones. The sequenced material came from PBMCs. All receptors come from a male donor in good health and CMV-seronegative. CDR3s include the opening cysteine and the closing phenylalanine or tryptophan. Each record gives: D gene, J gene, V gene, CDR3 protein. A D gene is named only where the DNA matches it firmly.

>TRBD2|TRBJ2-7|TRBV5-1
CASSWDSRGLAGGLSTLEQYF
>-|TRBJ1-5|TRBV30
CAWSVQVNQPQHF
>-|TRBJ1-1|TRBV4-1
CASSQEGGTFSNTEAFF
>TRBD1|TRBJ2-5|TRBV15
CATSRPQTGRETQYF
>TRBD1|TRBJ1-2|TRBV6-6
CASRRPGQEDYGYTF
>-|TRBJ1-5|TRBV6-6
CASSADWLNQPQHF
>TRBD2|TRBJ2-1|TRBV12-5
CASGLVPSGRRNQQFF
>TRBD1|TRBJ1-2|TRBV19
CASNRQGLGYGYTF
>-|TRBJ1-1|TRBV6-1
CASSANRASATEAFF
>-|TRBJ1-1|TRBV10-1
CASSDGADTEAFF
>-|TRBJ2-2|TRBV6-5
CASSFGSATGELFF
>TRBD1|TRBJ2-2|TRBV6-1
CASPGRDRELGELFF
>-|-|TRBV9
CASSLGQSSYEQYF
>TRBD1|TRBJ2-6|TRBV5-1
CASSYQTGAGANVLTF
>TRBD1|TRBJ1-5|TRBV19
CASSGDRSYQPQHF
>-|TRBJ1-5|TRBV7-2
CASSLDRAQPQHF
>-|TRBJ1-2|TRBV6-1
CASSENSGPYGYTF
>TRBD1|TRBJ1-2|TRBV7-2
CASSSHRGQFGYTF
>-|TRBJ2-2|TRBV28
CASHAGAAGELFF
>TRBD1|TRBJ1-2|TRBV19
CASSSGPQGVESGYTF
>-|TRBJ1-2|TRBV6-1
CASSQGNPYGYTF
>TRBD1|TRBJ1-2|TRBV29-1
CSVEDRGTGVRGYTF
>-|TRBJ2-3|TRBV7-9
CASTPGADTQYF
>TRBD1|TRBJ2-5|TRBV9
CASSAGTVQETQYF
>-|TRBJ1-1|TRBV5-1
CASTLGSGVNTEAFF
>-|TRBJ2-5|TRBV5-1
CASSLGRQETQYF
>-|TRBJ1-1|TRBV21-1
CASSKRSRTRNTEAFF
>-|TRBJ2-2|TRBV11-2
CAIPEGIGELFF
>TRBD2|TRBJ2-1|TRBV11-1
CASSLGAGGVQNEQFF
>-|TRBJ1-2|TRBV27
CASSLWAVGSKNGYTF
>TRBD2|TRBJ2-3|TRBV7-9
CASSAPRRTTGTRGDTQYF
>-|TRBJ1-4|TRBV19
CASSWQPKGDEKLFF
>-|TRBJ1-2|TRBV30
CAWSVRARGNYGYTF
>TRBD2|TRBJ2-1|TRBV5-1
CASKPPGLEGNEQLF
>-|TRBJ1-5|TRBV7-2
CASSRESNQPQHF
>-|TRBJ2-7|TRBV28
CASRSVYEQYF
>-|TRBJ1-6|TRBV30
CAWTPRTPSNSPLHF
>-|TRBJ2-5|TRBV20-1
CSAGPQETQYF